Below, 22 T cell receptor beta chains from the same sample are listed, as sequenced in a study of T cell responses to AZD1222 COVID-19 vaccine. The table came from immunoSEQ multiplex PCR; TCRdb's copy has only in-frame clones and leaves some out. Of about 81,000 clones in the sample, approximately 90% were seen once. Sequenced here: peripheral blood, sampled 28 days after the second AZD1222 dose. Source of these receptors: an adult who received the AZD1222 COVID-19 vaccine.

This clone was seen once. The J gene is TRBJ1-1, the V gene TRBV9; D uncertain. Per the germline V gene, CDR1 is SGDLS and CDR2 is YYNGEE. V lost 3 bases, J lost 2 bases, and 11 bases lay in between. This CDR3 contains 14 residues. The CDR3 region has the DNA TGTGCCAGCAGCGAATCGGGCTTAAACACTGAAGCTTTCTTT. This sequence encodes CASSESGLNTEAFF.

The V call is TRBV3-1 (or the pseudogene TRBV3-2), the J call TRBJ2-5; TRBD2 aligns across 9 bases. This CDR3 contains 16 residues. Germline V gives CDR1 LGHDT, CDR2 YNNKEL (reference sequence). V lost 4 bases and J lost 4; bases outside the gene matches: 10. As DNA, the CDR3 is TGTGCCAGCAGCCGGGGAGGCGGGGGGGAAGGAGAGACCCAGTACTTC. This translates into CASSRGGGGEGETQYF.

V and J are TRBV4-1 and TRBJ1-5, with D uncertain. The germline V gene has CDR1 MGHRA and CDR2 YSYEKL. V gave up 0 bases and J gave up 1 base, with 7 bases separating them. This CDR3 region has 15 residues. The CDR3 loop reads CASSQDVPSNQPQHF. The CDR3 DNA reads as TGCGCCAGCAGCCAAGACGTACCAAGCAATCAGCCCCAGCATTTT.

The DNA for the CDR3 is TGTGCCAGCAGTTACTCGGAGGGGCCCTATGGCTACACCTTC. Translated: CASSYSEGPYGYTF. V gene TRBV6-5 combines with J gene TRBJ1-2, with a weak D call TRBD1 (5 bases). Trimming shortened V by 0 bases and J by 4 bases, and 9 bases separated the two germline ends. CDR1 is MNHEY, CDR2 SVGAGI, per germline. The CDR3 contains 14 residues.

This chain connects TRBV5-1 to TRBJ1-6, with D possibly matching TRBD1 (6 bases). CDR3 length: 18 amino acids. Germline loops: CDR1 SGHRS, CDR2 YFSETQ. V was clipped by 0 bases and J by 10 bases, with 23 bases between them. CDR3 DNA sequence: TGCGCCAGCAGCTTGGAGCCGGACCCTGGGCAGAGGGGGTCACCCCTCCACTTT. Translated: CASSLEPDPGQRGSPLHF.

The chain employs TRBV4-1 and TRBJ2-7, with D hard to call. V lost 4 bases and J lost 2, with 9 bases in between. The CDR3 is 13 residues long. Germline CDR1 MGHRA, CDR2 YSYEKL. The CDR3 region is CASSLSSPYEQYF. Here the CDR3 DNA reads TGCGCCAGCAGCCTTTCAAGTCCCTACGAGCAGTACTTC.

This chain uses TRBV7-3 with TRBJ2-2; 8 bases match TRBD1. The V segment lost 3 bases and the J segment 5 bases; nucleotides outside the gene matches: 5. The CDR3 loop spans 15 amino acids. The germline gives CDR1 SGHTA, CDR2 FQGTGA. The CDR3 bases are TGTGCCAGCAGCTTGAGACAGGGGATAACCGGGGAGCTGTTTTTT. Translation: CASSLRQGITGELFF.

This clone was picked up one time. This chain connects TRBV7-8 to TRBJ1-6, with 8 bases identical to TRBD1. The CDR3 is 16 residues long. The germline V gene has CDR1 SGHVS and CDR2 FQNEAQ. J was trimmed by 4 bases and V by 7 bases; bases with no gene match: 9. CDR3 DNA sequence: TGTGCCAGCACCCGAGACCGGGACAGGTATAATTCACCCCTCCACTTT. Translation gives CASTRDRDRYNSPLHF.

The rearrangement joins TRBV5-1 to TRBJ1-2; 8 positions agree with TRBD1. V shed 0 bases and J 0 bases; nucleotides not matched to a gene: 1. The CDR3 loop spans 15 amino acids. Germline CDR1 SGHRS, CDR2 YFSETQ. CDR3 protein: CASSLVGQANYGYTF. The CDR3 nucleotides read TGCGCCAGCAGCTTGGTGGGACAGGCTAACTATGGCTACACCTTC.

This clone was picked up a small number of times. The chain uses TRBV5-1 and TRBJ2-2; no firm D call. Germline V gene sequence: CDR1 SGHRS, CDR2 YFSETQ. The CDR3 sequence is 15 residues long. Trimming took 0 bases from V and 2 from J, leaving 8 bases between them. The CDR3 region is CASSLGLRNTGELFF. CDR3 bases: TGCGCCAGCAGCTTGGGTCTGAGAAACACCGGGGAGCTGTTTTTT.

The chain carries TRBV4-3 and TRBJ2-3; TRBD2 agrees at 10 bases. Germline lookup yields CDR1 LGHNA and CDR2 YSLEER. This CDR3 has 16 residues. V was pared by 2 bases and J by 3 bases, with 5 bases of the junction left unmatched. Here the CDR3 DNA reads TGCGCCAGCAGCCAAAGCCTAGCGGGGGAGACAGATACGCAGTATTTT. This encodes CASSQSLAGETDTQYF.

The CDR3 DNA is TGCAGCGTTCGTCATTATAGCAATCAGCCCCAGCATTTT. The encoded protein is CSVRHYSNQPQHF. The rearrangement links TRBV29-1 to TRBJ1-5; D ambiguous. The CDR3 runs to 13 residues. V lost 5 bases to trimming and J lost 0 bases, with 8 bases between them. The germline V gene has CDR1 SQVTM and CDR2 ANQGSEA.

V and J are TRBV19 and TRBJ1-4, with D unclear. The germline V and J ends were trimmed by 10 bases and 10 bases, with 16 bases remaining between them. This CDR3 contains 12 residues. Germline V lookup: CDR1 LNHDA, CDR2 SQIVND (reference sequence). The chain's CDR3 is CAIRSEVGKLFF. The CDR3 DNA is TGTGCCATACGCTCAGAAGTGGGAAAACTGTTTTTT. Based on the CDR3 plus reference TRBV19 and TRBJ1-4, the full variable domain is DGGITQSPKYLFRKEGQNVTLSCEQNLNHDAMYWYRQDPGQGLRLIYYSQIVNDFQKGDIAEGYSVSREKKESFPLTVTSAQKNPTAFYLCAIRSEVGKLFFGSGTQLSVL.

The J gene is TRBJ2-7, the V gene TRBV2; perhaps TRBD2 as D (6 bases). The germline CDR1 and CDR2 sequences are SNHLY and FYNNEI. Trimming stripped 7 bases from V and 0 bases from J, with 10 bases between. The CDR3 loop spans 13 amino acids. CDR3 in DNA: TGTGCCAGCAAGGGACTTTACTCCTACGAGCAGTACTTC. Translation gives CASKGLYSYEQYF.

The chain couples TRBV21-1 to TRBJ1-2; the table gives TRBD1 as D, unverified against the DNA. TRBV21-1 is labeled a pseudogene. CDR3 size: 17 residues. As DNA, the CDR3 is TGTGCCAGCAGCGACCACTACGGGACAAATAGAAACTATGGCTACACCTTC. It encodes CASSDHYGTNRNYGYTF.

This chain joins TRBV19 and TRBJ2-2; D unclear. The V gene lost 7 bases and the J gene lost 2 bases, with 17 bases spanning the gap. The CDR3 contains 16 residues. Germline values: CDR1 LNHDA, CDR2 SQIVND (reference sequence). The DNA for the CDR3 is TGTGCCAGTACCCGGACCGTGGGTCCTAACACCGGGGAGCTGTTTTTT. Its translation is CASTRTVGPNTGELFF.

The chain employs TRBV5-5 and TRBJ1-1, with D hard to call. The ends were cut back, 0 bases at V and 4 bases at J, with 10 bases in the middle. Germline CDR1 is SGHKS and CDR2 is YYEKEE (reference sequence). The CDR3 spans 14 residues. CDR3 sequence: CASSLVAGSTEAFF. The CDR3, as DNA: TGTGCCAGCAGCTTGGTTGCGGGGAGCACTGAAGCTTTCTTT.

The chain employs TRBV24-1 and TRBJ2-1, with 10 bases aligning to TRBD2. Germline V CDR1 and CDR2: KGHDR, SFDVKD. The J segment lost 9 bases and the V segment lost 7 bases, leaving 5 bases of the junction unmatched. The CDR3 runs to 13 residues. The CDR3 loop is CATRSGGAGEQFF. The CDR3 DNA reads TGTGCCACCAGGAGCGGGGGGGCCGGTGAGCAGTTCTTC.

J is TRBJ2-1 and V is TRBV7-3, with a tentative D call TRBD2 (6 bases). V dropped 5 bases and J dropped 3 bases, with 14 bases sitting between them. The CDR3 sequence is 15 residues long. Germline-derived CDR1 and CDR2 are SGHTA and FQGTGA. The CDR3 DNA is TGTGCCAGCAGCCCCCGGCGGGGCGTCTACAATGAGCAGTTCTTC. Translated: CASSPRRGVYNEQFF.

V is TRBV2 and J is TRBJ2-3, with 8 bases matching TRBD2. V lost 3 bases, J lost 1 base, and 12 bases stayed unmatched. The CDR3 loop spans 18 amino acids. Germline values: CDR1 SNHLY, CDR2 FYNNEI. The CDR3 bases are TGTGCCAGCAGTGAGGTCCCTTTTGGCGGGGGGCGCACAGATACGCAGTATTTT. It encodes CASSEVPFGGGRTDTQYF.

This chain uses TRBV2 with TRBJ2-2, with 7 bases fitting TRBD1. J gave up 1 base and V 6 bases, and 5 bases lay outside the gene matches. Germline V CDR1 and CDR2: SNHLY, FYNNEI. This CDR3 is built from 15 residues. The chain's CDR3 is CASRGRDRNTGELFF. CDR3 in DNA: TGTGCCAGCAGGGGCCGGGACAGGAACACCGGGGAGCTGTTTTTT.

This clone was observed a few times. The CDR3 DNA is TGTGCCAGCAGCGTAGATTACAATGAGCAGTTCTTC. It specifies CASSVDYNEQFF. The rearrangement joins TRBV9 to TRBJ2-1, with D unresolved. Germline V CDR1 and CDR2: SGDLS, YYNGEE. Trimming left V 0 bases short and J 4 bases short, with 2 bases between. The CDR3 covers 12 residues.